This TCR beta chain appears in the sequencing data of a study of blood T cell repertoires in COVID-19. Authors' data handling: How many nucleated cells were present was estimated from reference gene primer amplification. Repertoires were generated with immunoSEQ multiplex PCR, while TCRdb's copy carries only in-frame clones and drops some. V and J calls plus clone size are reproduced from that table; the DNA served to infer D and trimming. The sample has about 140,000 clones, 60% to 85% seen once. CDR3 length: 14 amino acids. The V and J ends lost 5 bases and 9 bases, in that order; junction bases with no gene match: 7. Germline V gives CDR1 SGHTA, CDR2 FQGTGA.

This TCR came from a woman aged 55-70 years with acute or convalescent COVID-19. The chain is built from TRBV7-3 and TRBJ2-1, with TRBD2 matching 10 bases. What was sequenced was peripheral blood. DNA for the CDR3: TGTGCCAGCAGCACAGCGGGAGGGCAGGCTGAGCAGTTCTTC. Encoded protein: CASSTAGGQAEQFF.